The sequence of this TCR beta chain was determined in a study of response to subunit inactivated influenza vaccine. TCRdb re-derived calls from the RT-PCR reads in MiXCR, one entry per CDR3 protein. The sample has 500,000 to 600,000 distinct CDR3 sequences, 10% to 12% seen once; the top ten hold approximately 10%. The CDR3 runs to 15 residues. The germline V gene has CDR1 SNHLY and CDR2 FYNNEI. The V segment lost 6 bases and the J segment 4 bases; nucleotides outside the gene matches: 9. This clonotype has more than one count but fewer than ten. These data were likewise used in another study, on T cells expressing NK-cell markers. As reported in that work: It was by 5'RACE template switching with UMIs that TCR beta cDNA was made. Seven sequenced donors out of eight were HCMV-seropositive, one seronegative.

The receptor was derived from a man aged 45-65 years who received an inactivated influenza vaccine. Source: PBMCs from blood, taken on the day of vaccination. The chain is built from TRBV2 and TRBJ1-5; 7 bases agree with TRBD1. This CDR3 is CASRVTGYENQPQHF. The CDR3, as DNA: TGTGCCAGCAGAGTGACAGGGTATGAGAATCAGCCCCAGCATTTT.